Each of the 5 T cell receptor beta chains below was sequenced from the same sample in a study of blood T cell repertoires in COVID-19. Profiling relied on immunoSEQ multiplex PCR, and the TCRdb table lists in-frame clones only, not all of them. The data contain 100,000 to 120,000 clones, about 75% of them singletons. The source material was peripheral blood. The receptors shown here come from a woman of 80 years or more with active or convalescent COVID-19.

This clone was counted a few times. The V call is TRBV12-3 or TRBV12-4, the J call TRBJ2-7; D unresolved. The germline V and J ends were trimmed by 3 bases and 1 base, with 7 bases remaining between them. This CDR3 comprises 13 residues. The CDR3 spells CASSLGRSYEQYF. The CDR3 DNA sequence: TGTGCCAGCAGTTTGGGCAGGTCCTACGAGCAGTACTTC.

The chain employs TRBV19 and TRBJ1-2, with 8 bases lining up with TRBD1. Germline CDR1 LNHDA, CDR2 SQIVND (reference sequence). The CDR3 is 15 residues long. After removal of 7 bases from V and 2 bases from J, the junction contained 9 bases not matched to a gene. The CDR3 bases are TGTGCCAGTACCATGGGTCGGACAGGGAACTATGGCTACACCTTC. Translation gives CASTMGRTGNYGYTF.

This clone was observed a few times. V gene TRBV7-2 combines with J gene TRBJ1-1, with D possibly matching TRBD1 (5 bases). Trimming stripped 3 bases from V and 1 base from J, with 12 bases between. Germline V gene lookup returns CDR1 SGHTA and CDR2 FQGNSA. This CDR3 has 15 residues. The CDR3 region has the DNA TGTGCCAGCAGCTTCCAGACAGTGTGGAACACTGAAGCTTTCTTT. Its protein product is CASSFQTVWNTEAFF.

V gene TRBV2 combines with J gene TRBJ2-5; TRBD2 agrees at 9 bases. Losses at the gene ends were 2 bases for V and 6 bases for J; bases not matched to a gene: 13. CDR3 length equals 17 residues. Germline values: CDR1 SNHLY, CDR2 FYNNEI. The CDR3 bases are TGTGCCAGCAGTGAACGGGCGGGGGGGCAAGATCTACAGACCCAGTACTTC. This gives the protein CASSERAGGQDLQTQYF.

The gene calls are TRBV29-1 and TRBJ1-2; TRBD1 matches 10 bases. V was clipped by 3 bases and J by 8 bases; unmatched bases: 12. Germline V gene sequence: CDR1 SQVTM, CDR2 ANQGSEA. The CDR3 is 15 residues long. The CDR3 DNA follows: TGCAGCGTTGATGGGTCCGGGACAGGGGTTTACGGCTACACCTTC. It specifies CSVDGSGTGVYGYTF.